This is a list of T cell receptor beta chains from one sample in a study of cytomegalovirus exposure and HLA in healthy donors. Sequencing used immunoSEQ multiplex PCR; TCRdb keeps in-frame clones, though not all of them. The sample has about 260,000 clones; about 90% are singletons. The specimen was PBMCs. The source is a woman aged 25 to 39 in good health and CMV-seronegative. Each CDR3 is given with its conserved first and last residue. The order of the fields is V gene, D gene, J gene, clone size, CDR3 protein, CDR3 DNA. D genes are given only for firm matches. Clone size appears in some rows only: once, few, many, or a class for an expanded clone.

>TRBV9|TRBD2|TRBJ2-1|once
CASSPKILAEGHEQFF
TGTGCCAGCAGCCCGAAAATACTAGCGGAGGGGCATGAGCAGTTCTTC
>TRBV19|TRBD1|TRBJ2-7|.
CASSTDRGSLWEQYF
TGTGCCAGTAGTACCGACAGGGGGTCCCTCTGGGAGCAGTACTTC
>TRBV6-5|.|TRBJ2-2|.
CASSGGGTGELFF
TGTGCCAGCAGTGGAGGCGGGACCGGGGAGCTGTTTTTT
>TRBV27|.|TRBJ2-3|.
CASSSRVHSTDTQYF
TGTGCCAGCAGTTCACGGGTACACAGCACAGATACGCAGTATTTT
>TRBV19|.|TRBJ2-7|.
CASSPVDRPYEQYF
TGTGCCAGTAGTCCCGTCGACAGGCCCTACGAGCAGTACTTC
>TRBV4-2|TRBD2|TRBJ2-5|.
CASSQAAGRETQYF
TGTGCCAGCAGCCAGGCCGCCGGGAGGGAGACCCAGTACTTC
>TRBV28|TRBD2|TRBJ2-1|once
CASSFHSTSVGNEQFF
TGTGCCAGCAGTTTCCACAGTACTAGCGTGGGCAATGAGCAGTTCTTC
>TRBV2|TRBD2|TRBJ2-7|.
CASSEANTGLVPYEQYF
TGTGCCAGCAGTGAAGCTAACACAGGACTAGTTCCCTACGAGCAGTACTTC
>TRBV19|.|TRBJ2-7|.
CASGHRDSGYEQYF
TGTGCCAGTGGGCATCGAGACAGCGGCTACGAGCAGTACTTC
>TRBV7-2|.|TRBJ1-5|few
CASSPLVGGQPQHF
TGTGCCAGCAGCCCTCTGGTCGGGGGACAGCCCCAGCATTTT
>TRBV7-3|TRBD1|TRBJ2-5|once
CASSPQGGLETQYF
TGTGCCAGCAGCCCACAGGGGGGACTAGAGACCCAGTACTTC
>TRBV15|.|TRBJ1-5|.
CATSRDVTTGRPQHF
TGTGCCACCAGCAGAGATGTGACGACGGGTCGGCCCCAGCATTTT
>TRBV15|.|TRBJ2-2|.
CATSRKPSSQNTGELFF
TGTGCCACCAGCAGAAAACCTTCCAGCCAGAACACCGGGGAGCTGTTTTTT
>TRBV28|TRBD2|TRBJ2-4|.
CASSSPAGGYGKNIQYF
TGTGCCAGCAGTTCCCCGGCGGGGGGGTACGGCAAAAACATTCAGTACTTC
>TRBV11-2|.|TRBJ2-1|.
CASSLAGGVGKDEQFF
TGTGCCAGCAGCTTGGCCGGAGGAGTCGGTAAGGATGAGCAGTTCTTC
>TRBV11-2|.|TRBJ2-5|.
CASRRVETQYF
TGTGCCAGCAGAAGAGTGGAGACCCAGTACTTC
>TRBV7-2|.|TRBJ2-1|.
CASSFVSYNEQFF
TGTGCCAGCAGCTTCGTCTCCTACAATGAGCAGTTCTTC
>TRBV7-7|TRBD1|TRBJ2-7|.
CASSPGQGYEQYF
TGTGCCAGCAGCCCGGGACAGGGGTACGAGCAGTACTTC
>TRBV7-9|.|TRBJ2-7|.
CASSLGGTSSSYEQYF
TGTGCCAGCAGCTTAGGGGGGACGTCGAGCTCCTACGAGCAGTACTTC
>TRBV5-1|TRBD2|TRBJ2-7|.
CASSLGRTSESYEQYF
TGCGCCAGCAGCCTAGGGAGGACTAGCGAGTCCTACGAGCAGTACTTC
>TRBV7-6|TRBD1|TRBJ2-2|.
CASSLRTGYLTGELFF
TGTGCCAGCAGCTTAAGGACAGGGTACCTCACCGGGGAGCTGTTTTTT
>TRBV2|TRBD2|TRBJ2-5|.
CASRASGMETQYF
TGTGCCAGCAGGGCTAGCGGGATGGAGACCCAGTACTTC
>TRBV28|.|TRBJ2-1|.
CASSLTRGSYNEQFF
TGTGCCAGCAGTTTGACTAGGGGCTCCTACAATGAGCAGTTCTTC
>TRBV7-9|.|TRBJ2-7|.
CASSFGHSYEQYF
TGTGCCAGCAGCTTCGGCCATTCCTACGAGCAGTACTTC
>TRBV14|.|TRBJ2-3|.
CASSQDFLTDTQYF
TGTGCCAGCAGCCAAGATTTTCTAACAGATACGCAGTATTTT
>TRBV7-2|.|TRBJ2-1|.
CASSLGQGGSGYEQFF
TGTGCCAGCAGCTTAGGACAGGGAGGTTCTGGTTATGAGCAGTTCTTC
>TRBV27|.|TRBJ2-5|.
CASSFSSLSRRETQYF
TGTGCCAGCAGTTTTTCGTCCTTATCACGTCGGGAGACCCAGTACTTC
>TRBV7-2|TRBD1|TRBJ2-2|.
CASSWDSPTGELFF
TGTGCCAGCAGCTGGGACAGCCCCACCGGGGAGCTGTTTTTT
>TRBV6-5|TRBD1|TRBJ1-1|once
CASSQSGTGATEAFF
TGTGCCAGCAGCCAGAGCGGGACAGGGGCCACTGAAGCTTTCTTT
>TRBV14|TRBD1|TRBJ1-1|few
CASSREGASLNTEAFF
TGTGCCAGCAGCCGAGAGGGGGCGAGCCTGAACACTGAAGCTTTCTTT
>TRBV9|.|TRBJ1-5|.
CASSVGTGINQPQHF
TGTGCCAGCAGCGTAGGTACAGGGATTAATCAGCCCCAGCATTTT
>TRBV18|.|TRBJ1-2|.
CASSPRSLGGYGYTF
TGTGCCAGCTCACCACGGTCCCTCGGCGGCTATGGCTACACCTTC
>TRBV4-3|.|TRBJ2-7|.
CASSQDPAHEQYF
TGCGCCAGCAGCCAAGATCCCGCCCACGAGCAGTACTTC
>TRBV27|.|TRBJ2-7|.
CASSLAPSAYEQYF
TGTGCCAGCAGTTTAGCGCCCTCTGCCTACGAGCAGTACTTC
>TRBV28|TRBD2|TRBJ2-1|.
CASSPAGALGNEQFF
TGTGCCAGCAGTCCGGCGGGAGCTCTGGGAAATGAGCAGTTCTTC
>TRBV29-1|.|TRBJ2-5|.
CSARARGRYQETQYF
TGCAGCGCAAGGGCGAGGGGCAGGTACCAAGAGACCCAGTACTTC
>TRBV28|TRBD1|TRBJ1-2|.
CASSLGDRPNYGYTF
TGTGCCAGCAGTTTAGGGGACAGGCCAAACTATGGCTACACCTTC
>TRBV28|.|TRBJ2-7|.
CASSLLVYEQYF
TGTGCCAGCAGTTTATTAGTCTACGAGCAGTACTTC
>TRBV2|TRBD2|TRBJ2-1|once
CASSEGLAGGPGEQFF
TGTGCCAGCAGTGAAGGACTAGCGGGAGGGCCCGGTGAGCAGTTCTTC
>TRBV18|TRBD1|TRBJ2-7|.
CASSPSTIPRQGRPLEQYF
TGTGCCAGCTCACCCTCGACAATCCCCCGACAGGGGCGACCCCTCGAGCAGTACTTC
>TRBV4-1|.|TRBJ2-7|.
CASSQEDLDYEQYF
TGCGCCAGCAGCCAAGAGGACCTAGACTACGAGCAGTACTTC
>TRBV6-5|TRBD2|TRBJ2-1|.
CASSYGESGTQFF
TGTGCCAGCAGTTATGGCGAAAGCGGGACTCAGTTCTTC
>TRBV11-3|TRBD2|TRBJ2-4|few
CASSLLAGKNIQYF
TGTGCCAGCAGCTTACTAGCGGGGAAAAACATTCAGTACTTC
>TRBV5-8|TRBD1|TRBJ2-1|once
CATGTGYNEQFF
TGTGCCACCGGGACAGGTTACAATGAGCAGTTCTTC